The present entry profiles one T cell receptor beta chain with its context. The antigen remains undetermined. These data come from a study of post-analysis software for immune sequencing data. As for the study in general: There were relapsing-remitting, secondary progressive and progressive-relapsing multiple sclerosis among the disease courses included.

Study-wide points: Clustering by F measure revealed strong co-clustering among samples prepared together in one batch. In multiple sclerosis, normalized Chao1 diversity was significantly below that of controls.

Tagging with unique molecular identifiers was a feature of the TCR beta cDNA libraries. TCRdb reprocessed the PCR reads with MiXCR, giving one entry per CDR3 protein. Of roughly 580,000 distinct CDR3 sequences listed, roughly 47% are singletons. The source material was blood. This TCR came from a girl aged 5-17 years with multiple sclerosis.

This chain's CDR3 is CASSESGGGQYF. Here the CDR3 DNA reads TGTGCCAGCAGTGAATCGGGGGGTGGGCAGTACTTC. The chain is built from TRBV25-1 and TRBJ2-4; 7 bases fit TRBD2. V shed 1 base, J shed 13 bases, and the junction held 4 bases outside the gene matches. From germline, CDR1 is MGHDK and CDR2 SYGVNS. This CDR3 is 12 amino acids long.